This passage covers 3 T cell receptor beta chains from one sample sequenced in a study of T cells in Graves' hyperthyroidism and ophthalmopathy. Amplification targeted TCR beta CDR3 regions from RNA transcripts. First-round RT-PCR with HTBI primers amplified the TCR CDR3 region. From the multiplex PCR reads, TCRdb called clonotypes with MiXCR, one entry per CDR3 protein. The sample consists of 450,000 to 500,000 distinct CDR3 sequences, about 20% of them appearing once. Input material: blood. Source of these receptors: a woman in her seventies with Graves' ophthalmopathy.

This clonotype occurred a few times. The V call is TRBV29-1, the J call TRBJ1-2; 7 bases agree with TRBD1. The CDR3 runs 14 residues. Trimming at V came to 3 bases and at J to 4 bases, leaving 8 bases not matched to a gene. CDR1 is SQVTM and CDR2 is ANQGSEA in the germline V gene. The CDR3 DNA is TGCAGCGTTGAGTCGACAGGGACCGTCTATGGCTACACCTTC. Amino acid sequence: CSVESTGTVYGYTF.

The chain is built from TRBV30 and TRBJ1-6; 7 nucleotides line up with TRBD1. Germline V gene lookup returns CDR1 GTSNPN and CDR2 SVGIG (reference sequence). Unmatched junction bases numbered 10, after V lost 3 bases and J lost 8 bases. The CDR3 sequence is 15 residues long. CDR3 loop: CAWRMRQGVDSPLHF. The CDR3 nucleotides are TGTGCCTGGAGGATGAGGCAGGGGGTTGATTCACCCCTCCACTTT.

In its sample, this clonotype was seen a few times. The chain carries TRBV5-1 and TRBJ1-1; D unclear. Germline assignment: CDR1 SGHRS and CDR2 YFSETQ. This CDR3 is built from 15 residues. V was trimmed by 0 bases and J by 2 bases, leaving 11 bases between them. The CDR3 region is CASSLGGQANTEAFF. The CDR3 DNA is TGCGCCAGCAGCTTGGGTGGGCAGGCCAACACTGAAGCTTTCTTT.